This section outlines one T cell receptor beta chain sequence together with its context. Seattle patients were enrolled while actively infected and followed longitudinally. These data originate in a study of blood T cell repertoires in COVID-19. The wider study: Sites across the United States, Italy and Spain contributed samples from acute and convalescent COVID-19. PBMCs, B-cell-depleted T cells, or T cells provided the cDNA or gDNA that made up the material.

The protocol was immunoSEQ multiplex PCR, while the TCRdb copy is restricted to in-frame clones and leaves out a portion. The table has about 480,000 clones, roughly nine tenths seen once. CDR1 is SNHLY and CDR2 is FYNNEI in the germline V gene. V lost 6 bases, J lost 5 bases, and 5 bases stayed unmatched. There are 13 residues in the CDR3. This clonotype originated in a man younger than 30 with COVID-19, enrolled during active disease. The rearrangement links TRBV2 to TRBJ1-2; 8 bases fit TRBD1. Specimen: peripheral blood. The CDR3 reads CASRQGAWYGYTF. DNA of the CDR3: TGTGCCAGCAGGCAGGGGGCTTGGTATGGCTACACCTTC. Drawing the rest from reference TRBV2 and TRBJ1-2, the complete variable domain is EPEVTQTPSHQVTQMGQEVILRCVPISNHLYFYWYRQILGQKVEFLVSFYNNEISEKSEIFDDQFSVERPDGSNFTLKIRSTKLEDSAMYFCASRQGAWYGYTFGSGTRLTVV.